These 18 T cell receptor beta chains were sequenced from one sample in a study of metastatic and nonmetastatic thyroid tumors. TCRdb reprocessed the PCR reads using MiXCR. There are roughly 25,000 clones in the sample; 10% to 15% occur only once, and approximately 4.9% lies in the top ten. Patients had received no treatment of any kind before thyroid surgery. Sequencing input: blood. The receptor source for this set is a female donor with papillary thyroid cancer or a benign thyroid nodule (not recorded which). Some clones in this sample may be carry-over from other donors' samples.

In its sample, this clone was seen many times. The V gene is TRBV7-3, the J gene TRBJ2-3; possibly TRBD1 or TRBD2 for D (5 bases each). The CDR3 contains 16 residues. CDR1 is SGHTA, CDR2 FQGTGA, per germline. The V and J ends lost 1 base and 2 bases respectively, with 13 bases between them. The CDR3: CASSLRGGYYTDTQYF. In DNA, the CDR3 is TGTGCCAGCAGCTTAAGGGGCGGGTACTACACAGATACGCAGTATTTT.

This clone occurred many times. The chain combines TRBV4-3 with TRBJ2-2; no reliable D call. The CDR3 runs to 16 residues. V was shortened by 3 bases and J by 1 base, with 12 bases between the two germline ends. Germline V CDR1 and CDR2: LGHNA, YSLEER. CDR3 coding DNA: TGCGCCAGCAGCCAGGACGCCCGAGGGAACACCGGGGAGCTGTTTTTT. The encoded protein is CASSQDARGNTGELFF.

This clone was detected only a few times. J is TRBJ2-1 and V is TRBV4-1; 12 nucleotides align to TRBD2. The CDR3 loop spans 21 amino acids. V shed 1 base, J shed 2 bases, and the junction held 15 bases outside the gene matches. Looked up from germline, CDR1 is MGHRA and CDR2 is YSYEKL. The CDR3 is CASSQASGLAGLPDPYNEQFF. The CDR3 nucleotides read TGCGCCAGCAGCCAAGCTTCGGGACTAGCGGGCCTTCCAGACCCCTACAATGAGCAGTTCTTC.

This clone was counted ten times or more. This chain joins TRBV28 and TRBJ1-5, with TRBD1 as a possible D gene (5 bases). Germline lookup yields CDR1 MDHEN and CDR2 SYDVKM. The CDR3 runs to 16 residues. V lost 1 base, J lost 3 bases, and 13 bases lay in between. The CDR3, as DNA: TGTGCCAGCAGTTTATCCCTCGGGGACCCCAATCAGCCCCAGCATTTT. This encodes CASSLSLGDPNQPQHF.

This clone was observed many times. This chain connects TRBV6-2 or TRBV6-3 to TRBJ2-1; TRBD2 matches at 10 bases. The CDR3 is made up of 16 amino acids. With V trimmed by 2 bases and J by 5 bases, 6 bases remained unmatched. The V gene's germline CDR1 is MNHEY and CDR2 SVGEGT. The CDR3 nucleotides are TGTGCCAGCAGTTACCGAGCTAGCGGGAGTAACAATGAGCAGTTCTTC. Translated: CASSYRASGSNNEQFF.

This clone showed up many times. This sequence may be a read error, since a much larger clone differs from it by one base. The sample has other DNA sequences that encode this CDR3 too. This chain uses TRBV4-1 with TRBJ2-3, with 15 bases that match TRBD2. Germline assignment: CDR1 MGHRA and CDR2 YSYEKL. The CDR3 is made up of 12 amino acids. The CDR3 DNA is TGCGCCAGCAGCCCTGGGACTAGCGGGAGGTGTTTT. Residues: CASSPGTSGRCF.

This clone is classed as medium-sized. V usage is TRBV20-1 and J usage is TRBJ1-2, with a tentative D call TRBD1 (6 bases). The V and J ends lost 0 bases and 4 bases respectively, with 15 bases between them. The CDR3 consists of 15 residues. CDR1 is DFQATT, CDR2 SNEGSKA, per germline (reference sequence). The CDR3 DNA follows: TGCAGTGCTAGAGATTGGGGGGCTGGGGCCTATGGCTACACCTTC. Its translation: CSARDWGAGAYGYTF.

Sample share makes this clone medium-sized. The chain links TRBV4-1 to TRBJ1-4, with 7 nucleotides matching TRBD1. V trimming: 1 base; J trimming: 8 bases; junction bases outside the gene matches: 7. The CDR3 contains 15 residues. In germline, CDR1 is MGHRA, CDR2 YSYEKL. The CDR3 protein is CASSQGTGAREKLFF. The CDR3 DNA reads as TGCGCCAGCAGCCAAGGCACAGGGGCGCGAGAAAAACTGTTTTTT.

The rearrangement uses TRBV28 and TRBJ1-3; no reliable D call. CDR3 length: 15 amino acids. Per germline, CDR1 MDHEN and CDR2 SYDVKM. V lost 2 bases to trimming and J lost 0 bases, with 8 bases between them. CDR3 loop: CASSLDQNSGNTIYF. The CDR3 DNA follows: TGTGCCAGCAGTTTAGACCAGAACTCTGGAAACACCATATATTTT.

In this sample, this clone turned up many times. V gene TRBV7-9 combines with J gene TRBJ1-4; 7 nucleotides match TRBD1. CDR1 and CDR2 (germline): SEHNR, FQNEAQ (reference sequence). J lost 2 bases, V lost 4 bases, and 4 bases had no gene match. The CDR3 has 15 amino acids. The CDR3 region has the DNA TGTGCCAGCAGCTCCGGGACAGTTACTAATGAAAAACTGTTTTTT. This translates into CASSSGTVTNEKLFF.

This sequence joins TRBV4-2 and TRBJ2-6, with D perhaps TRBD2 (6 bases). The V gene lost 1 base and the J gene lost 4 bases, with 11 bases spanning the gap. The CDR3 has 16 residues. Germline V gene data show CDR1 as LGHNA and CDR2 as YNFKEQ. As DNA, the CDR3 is TGTGCCAGCAGCCAAGTAGGAGGGCGGGGGGCCAACGTCCTGACTTTC. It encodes CASSQVGGRGANVLTF.

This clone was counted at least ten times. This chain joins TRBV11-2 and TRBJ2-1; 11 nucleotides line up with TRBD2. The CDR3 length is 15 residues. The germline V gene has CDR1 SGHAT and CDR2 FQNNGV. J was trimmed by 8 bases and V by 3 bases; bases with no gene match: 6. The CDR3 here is CASSFPLAGVYEQFF. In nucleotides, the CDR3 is TGTGCCAGCAGCTTCCCACTAGCGGGAGTCTATGAGCAGTTCTTC.

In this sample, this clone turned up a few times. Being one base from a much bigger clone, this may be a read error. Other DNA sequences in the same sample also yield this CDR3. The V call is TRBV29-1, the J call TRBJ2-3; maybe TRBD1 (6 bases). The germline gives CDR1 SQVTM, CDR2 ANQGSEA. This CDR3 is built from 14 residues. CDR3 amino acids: CSATGTLSTDTQYF. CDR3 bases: TGCAGCGCCACCGGGACATTAAGCACAGATACGCAGTACTTT.

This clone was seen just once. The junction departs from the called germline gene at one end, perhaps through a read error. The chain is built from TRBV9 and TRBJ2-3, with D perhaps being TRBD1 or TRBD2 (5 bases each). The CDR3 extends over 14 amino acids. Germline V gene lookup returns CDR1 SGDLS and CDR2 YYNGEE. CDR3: CVSSVIVGADTQYF. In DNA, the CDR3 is TGTGTCAGCAGCGTTATTGTGGGGGCAGATACGCAGTATTTT. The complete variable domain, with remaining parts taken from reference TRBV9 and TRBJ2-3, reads DSGVTQTPKHLITATGQRVTLRCSPRSGDLSVYWYQQSLDQGLQFLIQYYNGEERAKGNILERFSAQQFPDLHSELNLSSLELGDSALYFCVSSVIVGADTQYFGPGTRLTVL.

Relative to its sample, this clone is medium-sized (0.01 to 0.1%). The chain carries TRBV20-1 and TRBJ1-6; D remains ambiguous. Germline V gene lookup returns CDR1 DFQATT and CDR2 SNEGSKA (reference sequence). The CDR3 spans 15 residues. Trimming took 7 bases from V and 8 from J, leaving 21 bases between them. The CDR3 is CSGARAVGVDSPLHF. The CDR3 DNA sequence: TGCAGTGGGGCGAGGGCCGTCGGGGTTGATTCACCCCTCCACTTT.

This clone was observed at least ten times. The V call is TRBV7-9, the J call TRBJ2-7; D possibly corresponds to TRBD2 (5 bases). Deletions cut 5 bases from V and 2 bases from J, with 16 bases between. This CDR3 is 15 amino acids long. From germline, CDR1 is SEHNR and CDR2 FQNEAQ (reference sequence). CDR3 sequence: CASSPPGGLAYEQYF. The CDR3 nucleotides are TGTGCCAGCAGCCCCCCTGGCGGGTTAGCCTACGAGCAGTACTTC.

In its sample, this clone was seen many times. CDR3 bases: TGTGCCATCAGTGAGTCGGATTGGGGTGACTACACCTTC. This encodes CAISESDWGDYTF. The chain employs TRBV10-3 and TRBJ1-2; D ambiguous. CDR3 length: 13 residues. Germline V lookup: CDR1 ENHRY, CDR2 SYGVKD. The V and J ends lost 0 bases and 10 bases respectively, with 12 bases between them.

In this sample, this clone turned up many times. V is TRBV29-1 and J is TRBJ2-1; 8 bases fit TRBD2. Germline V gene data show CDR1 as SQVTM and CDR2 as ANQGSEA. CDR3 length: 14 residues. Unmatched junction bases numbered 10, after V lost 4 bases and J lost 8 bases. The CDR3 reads CSVGGGRRDDEQFF. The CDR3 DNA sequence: TGCAGCGTTGGGGGCGGGAGGAGGGATGATGAGCAGTTCTTC.